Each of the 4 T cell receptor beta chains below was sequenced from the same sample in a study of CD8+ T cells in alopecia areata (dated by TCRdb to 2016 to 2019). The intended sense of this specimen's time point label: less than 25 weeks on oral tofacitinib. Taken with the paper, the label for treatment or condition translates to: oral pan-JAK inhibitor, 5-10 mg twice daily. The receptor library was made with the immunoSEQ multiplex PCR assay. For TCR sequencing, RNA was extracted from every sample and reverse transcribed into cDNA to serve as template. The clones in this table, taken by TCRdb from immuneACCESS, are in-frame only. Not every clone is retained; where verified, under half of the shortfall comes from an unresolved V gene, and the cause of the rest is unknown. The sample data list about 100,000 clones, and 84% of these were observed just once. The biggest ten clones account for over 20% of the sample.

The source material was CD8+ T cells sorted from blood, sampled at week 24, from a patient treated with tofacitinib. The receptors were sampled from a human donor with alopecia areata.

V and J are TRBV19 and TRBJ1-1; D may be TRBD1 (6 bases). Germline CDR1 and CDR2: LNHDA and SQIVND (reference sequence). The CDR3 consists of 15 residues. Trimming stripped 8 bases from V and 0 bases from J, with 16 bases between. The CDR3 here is CASQGGKLMNTEAFF. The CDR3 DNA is TGTGCCAGTCAAGGGGGGAAGTTAATGAACACTGAAGCTTTCTTT.

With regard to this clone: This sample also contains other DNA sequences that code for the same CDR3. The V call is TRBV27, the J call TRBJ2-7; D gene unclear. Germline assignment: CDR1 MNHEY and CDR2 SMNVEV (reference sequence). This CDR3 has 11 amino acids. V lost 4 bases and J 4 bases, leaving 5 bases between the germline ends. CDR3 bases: TGTGCCAGCAGTTCCCTATACGAGCAGTACTTC. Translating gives CASSSLYEQYF.

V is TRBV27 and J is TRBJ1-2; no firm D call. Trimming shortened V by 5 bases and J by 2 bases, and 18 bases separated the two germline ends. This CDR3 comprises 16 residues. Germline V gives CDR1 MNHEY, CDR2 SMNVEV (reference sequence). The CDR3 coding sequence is TGTGCCAGCAGTGCTGCCATACAAAAGTGGAACTATGGCTACACCTTC. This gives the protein CASSAAIQKWNYGYTF.

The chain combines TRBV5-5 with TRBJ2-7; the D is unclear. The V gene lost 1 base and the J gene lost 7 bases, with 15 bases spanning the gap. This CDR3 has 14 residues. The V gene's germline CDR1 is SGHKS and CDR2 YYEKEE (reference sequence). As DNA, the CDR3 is TGTGCCAGCAGCTTGCTTGTGATGTCGTTTGAGCAGTACTTC. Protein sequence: CASSLLVMSFEQYF.